This T cell receptor (beta chain) stems from a study of Ad26.COV2.S vaccination and SARS-CoV-2 variants. This CDR3 comprises 16 residues. Germline-derived CDR1 and CDR2 are LNHDA and SQIVND (reference sequence). V gave up 10 bases and J gave up 0 bases, with 16 bases separating them. Study-level findings and limits: The breadth of spike-specific CD8+ and CD4+ T cell responses after vaccination was reportedly substantial. Whether participants received vaccine or placebo, their non-spike TCR breadth was similar. Analyses that measured TCR breadth and depth may have underestimated total T cell responses.

Treatment described: 15 to 20 received Ad26.COV2.S at low or high dose, single or two shots; about five received placebo; per-sample allocation not given. Repertoires come from day 63 after the first vaccine or placebo injection. Spike of the Wuhan-strain SARS-CoV-2 was expressed by an Ad26 vector, which formed the vaccine. A remark on this clone: Its specificity is not known.

Sequencing was performed with immunoSEQ multiplex PCR; in TCRdb, only in-frame clones are kept and a portion is missing. Among roughly 380,000 clones listed, roughly 84% were seen once. The V call is TRBV19, the J call TRBJ1-6; D possibly corresponds to TRBD1 (5 bases). The sample was peripheral blood, taken in a trial of Ad26.COV2.S vaccine versus placebo. This receptor was taken from a person aged 18-60 years who received the Ad26.COV2.S COVID-19 vaccine or a placebo. CDR3 DNA: TGTGCCACCTCCGACAGTGTCAGCTCCTATAATTCACCCCTCCACTTT. Protein: CATSDSVSSYNSPLHF.